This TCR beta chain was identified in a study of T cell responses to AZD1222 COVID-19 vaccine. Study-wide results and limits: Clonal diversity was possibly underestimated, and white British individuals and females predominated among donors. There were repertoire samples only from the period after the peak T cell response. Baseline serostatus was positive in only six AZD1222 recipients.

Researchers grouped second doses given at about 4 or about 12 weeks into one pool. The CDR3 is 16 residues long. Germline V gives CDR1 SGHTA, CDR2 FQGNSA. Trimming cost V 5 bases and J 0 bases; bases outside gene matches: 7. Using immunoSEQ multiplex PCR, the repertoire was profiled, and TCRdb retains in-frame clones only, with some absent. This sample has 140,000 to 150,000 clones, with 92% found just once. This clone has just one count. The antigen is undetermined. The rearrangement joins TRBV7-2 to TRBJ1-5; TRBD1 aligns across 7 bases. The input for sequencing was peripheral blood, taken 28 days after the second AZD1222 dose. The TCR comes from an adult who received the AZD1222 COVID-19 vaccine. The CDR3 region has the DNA TGTGCCAGCAGCCCATATTGGGACAGTAGCAATCAGCCCCAGCATTTT. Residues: CASSPYWDSSNQPQHF.